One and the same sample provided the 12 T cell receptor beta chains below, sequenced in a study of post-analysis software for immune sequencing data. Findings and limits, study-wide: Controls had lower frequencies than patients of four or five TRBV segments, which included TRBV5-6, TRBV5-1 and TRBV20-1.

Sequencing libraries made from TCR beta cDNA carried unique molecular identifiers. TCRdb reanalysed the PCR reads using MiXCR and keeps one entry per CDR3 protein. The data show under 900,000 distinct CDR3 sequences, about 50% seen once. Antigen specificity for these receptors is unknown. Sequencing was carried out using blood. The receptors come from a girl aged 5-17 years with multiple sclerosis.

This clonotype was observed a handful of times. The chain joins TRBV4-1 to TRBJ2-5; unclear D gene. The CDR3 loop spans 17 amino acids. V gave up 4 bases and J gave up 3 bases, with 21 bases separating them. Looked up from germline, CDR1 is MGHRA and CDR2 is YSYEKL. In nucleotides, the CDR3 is TGCGCCAGCAGCCGGATCCATGCCCCCAGCAGTGAAGAGACCCAGTACTTC. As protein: CASSRIHAPSSEETQYF.

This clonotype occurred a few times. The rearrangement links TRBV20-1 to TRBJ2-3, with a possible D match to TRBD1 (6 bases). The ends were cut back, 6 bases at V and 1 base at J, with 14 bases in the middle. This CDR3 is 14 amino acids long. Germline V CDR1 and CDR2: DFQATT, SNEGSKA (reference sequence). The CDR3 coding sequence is TGCAGTGCGTTACAGGGCGCCGGCACAGATACGCAGTATTTT. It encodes CSALQGAGTDTQYF.

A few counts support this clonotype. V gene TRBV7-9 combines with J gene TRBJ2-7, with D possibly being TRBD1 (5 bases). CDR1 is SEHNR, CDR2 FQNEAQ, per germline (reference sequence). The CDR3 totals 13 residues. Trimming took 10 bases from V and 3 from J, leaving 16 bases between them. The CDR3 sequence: CATRQSDNYEQYF. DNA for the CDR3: TGTGCCACCCGACAGAGTGACAACTACGAGCAGTACTTC.

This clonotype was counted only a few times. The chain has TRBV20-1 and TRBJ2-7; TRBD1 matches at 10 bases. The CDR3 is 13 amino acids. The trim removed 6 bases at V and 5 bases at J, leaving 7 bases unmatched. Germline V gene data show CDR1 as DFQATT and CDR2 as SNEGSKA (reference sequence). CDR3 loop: CSAPGQGHHEQYF. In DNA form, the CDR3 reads TGCAGTGCCCCGGGACAGGGGCACCACGAGCAGTACTTC.

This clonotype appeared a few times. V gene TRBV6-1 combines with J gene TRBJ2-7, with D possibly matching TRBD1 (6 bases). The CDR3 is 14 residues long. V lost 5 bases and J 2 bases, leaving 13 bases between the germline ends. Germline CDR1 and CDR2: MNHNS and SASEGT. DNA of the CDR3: TGTGCCAGCAGTTCCTCAACAGGGACCTACGAGCAGTACTTC. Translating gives CASSSSTGTYEQYF.

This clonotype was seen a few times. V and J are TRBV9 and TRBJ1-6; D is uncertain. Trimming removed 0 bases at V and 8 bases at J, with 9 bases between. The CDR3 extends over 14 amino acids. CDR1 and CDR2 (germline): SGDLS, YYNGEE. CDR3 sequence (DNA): TGTGCCAGCAGCGTAGATACCGGAGATTCACCCCTCCACTTT. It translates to CASSVDTGDSPLHF.

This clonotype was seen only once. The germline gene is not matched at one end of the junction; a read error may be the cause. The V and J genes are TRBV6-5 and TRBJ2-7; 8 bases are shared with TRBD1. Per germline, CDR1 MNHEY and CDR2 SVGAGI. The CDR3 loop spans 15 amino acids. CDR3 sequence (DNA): TGTGCCAGCAGTTACCAAGGACAGGGACACTACGGGCAGTACTTC. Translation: CASSYQGQGHYGQYF.

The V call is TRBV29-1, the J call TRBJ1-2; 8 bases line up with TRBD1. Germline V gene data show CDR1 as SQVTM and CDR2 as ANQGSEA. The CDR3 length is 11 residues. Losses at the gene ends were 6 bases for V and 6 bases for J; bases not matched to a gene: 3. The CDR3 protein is CSVMTGDGYTF. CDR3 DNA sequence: TGCAGCGTAATGACAGGGGATGGCTACACCTTC.

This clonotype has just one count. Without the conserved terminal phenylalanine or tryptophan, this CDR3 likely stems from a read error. Here the CDR3 reads CASSLAARINTEAFC. CDR3 nucleotides: TGTGCCAGCAGTTTAGCGGCACGGATCAACACGGAAGCTTTCTGT. J is TRBJ1-1 and V is TRBV12-3 or TRBV12-4, with D hard to call. There are 15 residues in the CDR3.

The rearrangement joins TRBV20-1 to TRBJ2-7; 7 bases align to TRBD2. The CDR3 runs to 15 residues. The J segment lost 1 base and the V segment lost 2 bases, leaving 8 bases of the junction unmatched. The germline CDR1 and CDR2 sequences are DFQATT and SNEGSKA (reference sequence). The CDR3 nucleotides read TGCAGTGCTAGAATCCTCGGGGGGATATCCTACGAGCAGTACTTC. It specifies CSARILGGISYEQYF.

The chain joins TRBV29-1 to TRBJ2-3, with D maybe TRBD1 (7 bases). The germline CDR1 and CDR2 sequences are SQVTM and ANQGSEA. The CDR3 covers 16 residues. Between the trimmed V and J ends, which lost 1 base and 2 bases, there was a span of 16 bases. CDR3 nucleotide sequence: TGCAGCGTTGAAGGTATGGCAGGGGGGATCACAGATACGCAGTATTTT. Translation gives CSVEGMAGGITDTQYF.

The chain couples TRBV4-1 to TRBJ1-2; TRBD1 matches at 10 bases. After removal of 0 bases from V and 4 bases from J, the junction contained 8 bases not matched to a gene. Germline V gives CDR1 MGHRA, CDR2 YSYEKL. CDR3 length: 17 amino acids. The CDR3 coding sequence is TGCGCCAGCAGCCAAGATCTCAGGACAGGGGGTATCTATGGCTACACCTTC. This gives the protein CASSQDLRTGGIYGYTF.